The 22 T cell receptor beta chains listed next were all sequenced from one sample in a study of shared clonotypes between healthy human individuals. Only in-frame clones appear in the TCRdb table, and some are missing; sequencing was by immunoSEQ multiplex PCR. The data show around 2,100,000 clones, with roughly 95% seen just once and roughly 1% held by the top ten. Positive CCR7 selection of CD45RO-negative cells yielded the naive CD8 cells, and terminally differentiated effector memory CD45RA+ cells were excluded. The sequenced sample was naive CD8+ T cells sorted from blood. The receptor set was obtained from a man aged 18 to 35 in good health.

The V and J genes are TRBV6-1 and TRBJ1-2, with 7 bases lining up with TRBD1. Trimming at V came to 3 bases and at J to 5 bases, leaving 9 bases not matched to a gene. CDR3 length equals 15 residues. Per germline, CDR1 MNHNS and CDR2 SASEGT. The CDR3 DNA reads TGTGCCAGCAGTGAGCGTCAGGGGGATTGGTATGGCTACACCTTC. It translates to CASSERQGDWYGYTF.

The gene calls are TRBV5-1 and TRBJ2-4, with 11 bases lining up with TRBD1. Germline V gives CDR1 SGHRS, CDR2 YFSETQ. V lost 4 bases and J lost 0; bases outside the gene matches: 6. This CDR3 is 17 amino acids long. Here the CDR3 reads CASSGGQGARAKNIQYF. CDR3 in DNA: TGCGCCAGCAGCGGAGGACAGGGGGCAAGAGCCAAAAACATTCAGTACTTC.

The chain couples TRBV10-3 to TRBJ1-4; TRBD1 matches 8 bases. Germline lookup yields CDR1 ENHRY and CDR2 SYGVKD. Unmatched junction bases numbered 0, after V lost 2 bases and J lost 7 bases. There are 13 residues in the CDR3. The CDR3 is CAISEGQGEKLFF. In DNA form, the CDR3 reads TGTGCCATCAGTGAGGGACAGGGTGAAAAACTGTTTTTT.

J is TRBJ2-7 and V is TRBV29-1; 7 bases map to TRBD1. The J segment lost 4 bases and the V segment lost 4 bases, leaving 13 bases of the junction unmatched. The CDR3 length is 15 residues. Germline V gene data show CDR1 as SQVTM and CDR2 as ANQGSEA. The CDR3 DNA sequence: TGCAGCGTTGTAGCGTGGAACAGGGGTCCATACGAGCAGTACTTC. It translates to CSVVAWNRGPYEQYF.

In regard to this clone: At the DNA level, this CDR3 is encoded by other sequences in the same sample as well. The chain employs TRBV28 and TRBJ1-5; 8 bases align to TRBD1. V was clipped by 6 bases and J by 6 bases; unmatched bases: 7. The CDR3 runs 14 residues. Germline V gives CDR1 MDHEN, CDR2 SYDVKM. The CDR3 region is CASSPGQGGQPQHF. The DNA for the CDR3 is TGTGCCAGCAGCCCCGGACAGGGAGGTCAGCCCCAGCATTTT.

The chain combines TRBV4-3 with TRBJ2-2; 10 positions agree with TRBD2. Germline V gene lookup returns CDR1 LGHNA and CDR2 YSLEER. Unmatched junction bases numbered 6, after V lost 2 bases and J lost 6 bases. The CDR3 has 16 residues. In nucleotides, the CDR3 is TGCGCCAGCAGCCAACGGCTAGCGGGAGAGTCCGGGGAGCTGTTTTTT. Protein: CASSQRLAGESGELFF.

V is TRBV4-1 and J is TRBJ2-1; 7 bases match TRBD1. The CDR3 is 14 residues long. Germline V gene lookup returns CDR1 MGHRA and CDR2 YSYEKL. Germline trimming cut 5 bases from V and 3 bases from J; bases unmatched to any gene: 4. The CDR3 reads CASSTRQGYNEQFF. CDR3 coding DNA: TGCGCCAGCAGCACACGACAGGGCTACAATGAGCAGTTCTTC.

This clone was recorded once. In the same sample, other DNA sequences code for this CDR3. This rearrangement joins TRBV7-9 to TRBJ1-1, with D tentatively TRBD1 (6 bases). Trimming took off 5 bases at V and 3 bases at J, with 10 bases between the two ends. Germline loops: CDR1 SEHNR, CDR2 FQNEAQ (reference sequence). The CDR3 extends over 13 amino acids. CDR3 amino acids: CASSLSGDTEAFF. The DNA of the CDR3 is TGTGCCAGCAGCCTCTCAGGGGACACTGAAGCTTTCTTT.

The chain is built from TRBV28 and TRBJ1-1; D unclear. The CDR3 spans 14 residues. Germline lookup yields CDR1 MDHEN and CDR2 SYDVKM. The V gene lost 3 bases and the J gene lost 6 bases, with 14 bases spanning the gap. This CDR3 reads CASSLTQILPEAFF. In DNA form, the CDR3 reads TGTGCCAGCAGTTTGACGCAGATACTACCTGAAGCTTTCTTT.

V gene TRBV11-2 combines with J gene TRBJ2-2; D is ambiguous. CDR1 is SGHAT, CDR2 FQNNGV, per germline. V gave up 0 bases and J gave up 1 base, with 15 bases separating them. CDR3 size: 18 residues. CDR3 DNA: TGTGCCAGCAGCTTAGATTCCTTGTGGGGAATGAACACCGGGGAGCTGTTTTTT. Protein sequence: CASSLDSLWGMNTGELFF.

This clone came up once. The V gene is TRBV15, the J gene TRBJ2-7; TRBD1 agrees at 7 bases. From germline, CDR1 is LNHNV and CDR2 YYDKDF (reference sequence). The V gene end was trimmed by 0 bases and the J gene end by 3 bases; junction bases not matched to a gene: 5. This CDR3 spans 15 amino acids. For the CDR3, the DNA is TGTGCCACCAGCAGAGATCGAGGGACAGTCTACGAGCAGTACTTC. Translating gives CATSRDRGTVYEQYF.

The chain links TRBV5-1 to TRBJ2-7; D not resolved. CDR1 is SGHRS, CDR2 YFSETQ, per germline. V lost 0 bases and J lost 3, with 7 bases in between. The CDR3 spans 13 residues. CDR3 sequence: CASSLGVDYEQYF. The CDR3 DNA reads as TGCGCCAGCAGCTTGGGTGTGGACTACGAGCAGTACTTC.

This chain joins TRBV16 and TRBJ1-1; D is uncertain. Germline-derived CDR1 and CDR2 are KGHSY and FQNENV. Trimming shortened V by 2 bases and J by 0 bases, and 7 bases separated the two germline ends. There are 14 residues in the CDR3. CDR3 region: CASSQGELNTEAFF. CDR3 in DNA: TGTGCCAGCAGCCAAGGTGAATTGAACACTGAAGCTTTCTTT.

The chain combines TRBV5-6 with TRBJ1-1, with 9 bases lining up with TRBD1. The CDR3 consists of 16 residues. Trimming cost V 6 bases and J 2 bases; bases outside gene matches: 11. In germline, CDR1 is SGHDT, CDR2 YYEEEE. CDR3 coding DNA: TGTGCCAGCACTCCGACCGGACAGGGGCCTAACACTGAAGCTTTCTTT. Translated: CASTPTGQGPNTEAFF.

This clone appeared once. The gene calls are TRBV7-7 and TRBJ2-3, with 10 positions matching TRBD1. The germline CDR1 and CDR2 sequences are SSHAT and FNYEAQ (reference sequence). The CDR3 covers 14 residues. The CDR3 loop is CANGQGDFTDTQYF. Here the CDR3 DNA reads TGTGCTAACGGACAGGGGGATTTCACAGATACGCAGTATTTT.

V gene TRBV7-8 combines with J gene TRBJ2-3; the D is unclear. CDR3 length: 13 amino acids. The germline V gene encodes CDR1 SGHVS and CDR2 FQNEAQ. V dropped 5 bases and J dropped 6 bases, with 12 bases sitting between them. The CDR3 DNA is TGTGCCAGCAGCCCCTCCCAGTCGGATACGCAGTATTTT. It specifies CASSPSQSDTQYF.

A remark on this clone: Other DNA sequences from this sample encode an identical CDR3 as well. This CDR3 reads CASSPRTEETQYF. Here the CDR3 DNA reads TGTGCCAGCAGCCCTCGGACAGAAGAGACCCAGTACTTC. The chain combines TRBV28 with TRBJ2-5, with D possibly TRBD1 on 6 matching bases. The CDR3 totals 13 residues. The germline gives CDR1 MDHEN, CDR2 SYDVKM. V shed 6 bases and J shed 3 bases, with 11 bases lying between them.

The V and J genes are TRBV7-2 and TRBJ1-2, with D uncertain. Trimming removed 1 base at V and 2 bases at J, with 8 bases between. The germline gives CDR1 SGHTA, CDR2 FQGNSA. The CDR3 is 14 amino acids. For the CDR3, the DNA is TGTGCCAGCAGCTTAGATTTAGACAACTATGGCTACACCTTC. This gives the protein CASSLDLDNYGYTF.

As for this clone: Other DNA sequences from this sample encode an identical CDR3 as well. This rearrangement joins TRBV9 to TRBJ2-1; possible D gene TRBD1, 6 bases. This CDR3 has 15 residues. Germline V gene data show CDR1 as SGDLS and CDR2 as YYNGEE. Trimming took off 5 bases at V and 0 bases at J, with 12 bases between the two ends. CDR3 sequence (DNA): TGTGCCAGCAGTGTGGTAGGGGGCTCCTACAATGAGCAGTTCTTC. Residues: CASSVVGGSYNEQFF. The full variable domain, in which reference TRBV9 and TRBJ2-1 provide the parts outside the CDR3, is DSGVTQTPKHLITATGQRVTLRCSPRSGDLSVYWYQQSLDQGLQFLIQYYNGEERAKGNILERFSAQQFPDLHSELNLSSLELGDSALYFCASSVVGGSYNEQFFGPGTRLTVL.

This rearrangement joins TRBV29-1 to TRBJ1-6, with D hard to call. Germline V gene lookup returns CDR1 SQVTM and CDR2 ANQGSEA. The CDR3 runs 11 residues. Trimming removed 1 base from V and 14 bases from J, with 9 bases in between. CDR3 sequence reads: CSVEVSGSLHF. CDR3 coding DNA: TGCAGCGTTGAAGTGTCGGGATCCCTCCACTTT.

This rearrangement joins TRBV10-3 to TRBJ2-1; D is unclear. The V gene's germline CDR1 is ENHRY and CDR2 SYGVKD. This CDR3 spans 14 amino acids. Trimming removed 3 bases at V and 0 bases at J, with 6 bases between. DNA of the CDR3: TGTGCCATCAGTGAAATGGGCTCCTACAATGAGCAGTTCTTC. Amino acid sequence: CAISEMGSYNEQFF.

V usage is TRBV27 and J usage is TRBJ2-2; no clear D. Per germline, CDR1 MNHEY and CDR2 SMNVEV (reference sequence). The CDR3 runs to 16 residues. The V end was cut by 2 bases, the J end by 4 bases, with 14 bases between. The CDR3 spells CASSLTPGISTGELFF. In DNA form, the CDR3 reads TGTGCCAGCAGTTTAACCCCCGGAATTAGCACCGGGGAGCTGTTTTTT.